These 6 T cell receptor beta chains originate from one sample sequenced in a study of blood T cell repertoires in COVID-19. Generated by immunoSEQ multiplex PCR, the TCRdb table keeps only in-frame clones and is missing some. The sample lists over 200,000 clones, around 82% occurring once. The sequenced sample consisted of peripheral blood. These receptors all come from an elderly man with acute or convalescent COVID-19.

This clone was observed a single time. This sequence joins TRBV20-1 and TRBJ2-1; D not resolved. Germline values: CDR1 DFQATT, CDR2 SNEGSKA (reference sequence). The length of the CDR3 is 10 residues. Trimming stripped 6 bases from V and 6 bases from J, with 6 bases between. For the CDR3, the DNA is TGCAGTGCCAAATCCAATGAGCAGTTCTTC. Protein sequence: CSAKSNEQFF.

With respect to this clone: Additional DNA sequences in this sample encode the identical CDR3. The V call is TRBV5-4, the J call TRBJ2-3; TRBD2 agrees at 9 bases. J gave up 1 base and V 0 bases, and 0 bases lay outside the gene matches. The CDR3 is 15 residues long. Germline values: CDR1 SGHNT, CDR2 YYREEE (reference sequence). The CDR3 sequence: CASSLGLAGTDTQYF. The CDR3 DNA is TGTGCCAGCAGCTTGGGACTAGCGGGCACAGATACGCAGTATTTT.

Turning to this clone: The sample carries other DNA sequences with the same CDR3. The V call is TRBV9, the J call TRBJ2-6; D not resolved. CDR1 is SGDLS and CDR2 is YYNGEE in the germline V gene. V gave up 1 base and J gave up 0 bases, with 5 bases separating them. This CDR3 is built from 15 residues. CDR3 bases: TGTGCCAGCAGCGTATACAGCTCTGGGGCCAACGTCCTGACTTTC. It yields the protein CASSVYSSGANVLTF. The full variable domain, its missing parts supplied by reference TRBV9 and TRBJ2-6, is DSGVTQTPKHLITATGQRVTLRCSPRSGDLSVYWYQQSLDQGLQFLIQYYNGEERAKGNILERFSAQQFPDLHSELNLSSLELGDSALYFCASSVYSSGANVLTFGAGSRLTVL.

J is TRBJ2-3 and V is TRBV19; D gene unclear. The CDR3 totals 15 residues. Germline CDR1 and CDR2: LNHDA and SQIVND (reference sequence). V lost 5 bases, J lost 1 base, and 13 bases lay in between. CDR3 nucleotide sequence: TGTGCCAGTAGTCCCCAGAGAGGTGGCACAGATACGCAGTATTTT. Amino acid sequence: CASSPQRGGTDTQYF.

This rearrangement joins TRBV2 to TRBJ1-2, with 9 bases that match TRBD1. V trimming: 6 bases; J trimming: 5 bases; junction bases outside the gene matches: 7. The CDR3 totals 14 residues. Germline values: CDR1 SNHLY, CDR2 FYNNEI. The CDR3 here is CASRVQGAGYGYTF. CDR3 coding DNA: TGTGCCAGCAGAGTACAGGGGGCTGGTTATGGCTACACCTTC.

The chain couples TRBV2 to TRBJ1-1, with 7 bases identical to TRBD1. CDR1 and CDR2 (germline): SNHLY, FYNNEI. This CDR3 is built from 13 residues. Unmatched junction bases numbered 5, after V lost 7 bases and J lost 3 bases. CDR3: CASIRGQYTEAFF. The CDR3, as DNA: TGTGCCAGCATAAGGGGGCAATACACTGAAGCTTTCTTT.